These 10 T cell receptor beta chains came from one sample sequenced in a study of blood T cells in healthy people across ages. Combining a sample-barcoded 5' primer with a J-beta primer mix, a second PCR ran for roughly 6 to 12 cycles. TCRdb reprocessed the 5' RACE reads via MiXCR and lists one record per CDR3 protein. The sample holds about 900,000 distinct CDR3 sequences, around 48% seen once. The sequenced sample was blood. The receptors derive from a man under 40 in good health.

This clonotype was recorded at least ten times. The CDR3 spells CASSPSGDEQFF. CDR3 DNA: TGCGCCAGCAGCCCCAGCGGGGATGAGCAGTTCTTC. This chain links TRBV4-3 with TRBJ2-1; TRBD2 matches 7 bases. Per the germline V gene, CDR1 is LGHNA and CDR2 is YSLEER. This CDR3 region has 12 residues. Unmatched junction bases numbered 2, after V lost 4 bases and J lost 8 bases.

This clonotype was detected a few times. The chain carries TRBV4-1 and TRBJ2-2; perhaps D is TRBD1 or TRBD2 (5 bases each). Trimming took 4 bases from V and 6 from J, leaving 12 bases between them. The CDR3 covers 14 residues. In germline, CDR1 is MGHRA, CDR2 YSYEKL. The CDR3 region is CASSPGPHAGELFF. The CDR3 DNA reads TGCGCCAGCAGCCCGGGACCCCACGCCGGGGAGCTGTTTTTT.

This clonotype was seen only a few times. This chain links TRBV29-1 with TRBJ2-7; TRBD1 is a possible D gene (5 bases). Germline CDR1 is SQVTM and CDR2 is ANQGSEA. This CDR3 is built from 12 residues. The germline V and J ends were trimmed by 2 bases and 3 bases, with 8 bases remaining between them. CDR3 residues: CSVETQGYEQYF. The CDR3 DNA is TGCAGCGTTGAAACCCAGGGCTACGAGCAGTACTTC.

V usage is TRBV6-1 and J usage is TRBJ2-7, with 8 bases aligning to TRBD1. Germline V gene sequence: CDR1 MNHNS, CDR2 SASEGT. This CDR3 is built from 13 residues. J was trimmed by 3 bases and V by 10 bases; bases with no gene match: 8. The CDR3: CATQGQVLYEQYF. Written as DNA, the CDR3 is TGTGCCACCCAGGGACAGGTTCTCTACGAGCAGTACTTC.

For the CDR3, the DNA is TGTGCCAGCAGCCCAGGACTAGCGGGGTTGGATGAGCAGTTCTTC. It yields the protein CASSPGLAGLDEQFF. This sequence joins TRBV4-2 and TRBJ2-1; 12 nucleotides align to TRBD2. This CDR3 comprises 15 residues. Germline V CDR1 and CDR2: LGHNA, YNFKEQ. After removal of 4 bases from V and 8 bases from J, the junction contained 6 bases not matched to a gene.

This rearrangement joins TRBV6-5 to TRBJ2-7; 9 nucleotides match TRBD1. Germline CDR1 and CDR2: MNHEY and SVGAGI. The CDR3 loop spans 14 amino acids. Losses at the gene ends were 6 bases for V and 6 bases for J; bases not matched to a gene: 9. The CDR3 region has the DNA TGTGCCAGCAGCCGGGTCGACAGGGGGTCCGAGCAGTACTTC. Translating gives CASSRVDRGSEQYF.

J is TRBJ2-3 and V is TRBV7-2; TRBD2 matches 9 bases. V dropped 8 bases and J dropped 4; count of bases not matched to a gene: 10. The CDR3 loop spans 15 amino acids. Germline CDR1 reads SGHTA; CDR2 reads FQGNSA. The CDR3, as DNA: TGTGCCAGCTCGATGGCGGGGGGGCGGTCAGATACGCAGTATTTT. Amino acids: CASSMAGGRSDTQYF. Combining the CDR3 with reference TRBV7-2 and TRBJ2-3 gives the whole variable domain GAGVSQSPSNKVTEKGKDVELRCDPISGHTALYWYRQSLGQGLEFLIYFQGNSAPDKSGLPSDRFSAERTGGSVSTLTIQRTQQEDSAVYLCASSMAGGRSDTQYFGPGTRLTVL.

The CDR3 is CASRLRAQAPYEQYF. The CDR3 DNA sequence: TGTGCCAGCAGGCTCCGGGCTCAAGCCCCCTACGAGCAGTACTTC. J is TRBJ2-7 and V is TRBV6-5, with no clear D. The CDR3 spans 15 residues. Germline V CDR1 and CDR2: MNHEY, SVGAGI. Deletions cut 6 bases from V and 2 bases from J, with 17 bases between.

This clonotype was seen a handful of times. The rearrangement links TRBV20-1 to TRBJ1-2; 7 nucleotides agree with TRBD1. Germline V gene data show CDR1 as DFQATT and CDR2 as SNEGSKA (reference sequence). Losses at the gene ends were 5 bases for V and 3 bases for J; bases not matched to a gene: 3. The CDR3 sequence is 12 residues long. CDR3 amino acids: CSAGGTDYGYTF. The CDR3 nucleotides are TGCAGTGCTGGCGGGACAGACTATGGCTACACCTTC.

The rearrangement links TRBV5-1 to TRBJ2-3; 9 bases are a match to TRBD2. The germline CDR1 and CDR2 sequences are SGHRS and YFSETQ. J lost 2 bases, V lost 4 bases, and 8 bases had no gene match. CDR3 length: 16 amino acids. The CDR3 DNA is TGCGCCAGCAGCCCAGACCTAGCGGGAAACACAGATACGCAGTATTTT. Translated, it gives CASSPDLAGNTDTQYF. Supplemented by reference TRBV5-1 and TRBJ2-3, the full variable domain reads KAGVTQTPRYLIKTRGQQVTLSCSPISGHRSVSWYQQTPGQGLQFLFEYFSETQRNKGNFPGRFSGRQFSNSRSEMNVSTLELGDSALYLCASSPDLAGNTDTQYFGPGTRLTVL.